Below are 5 T cell receptor beta chains sequenced from a single sample in a study of CXCR3 chemokines and chemotherapy response in bladder cancer. TCRdb passed the PCR reads through MiXCR, listing each CDR3 protein once. The sample records about 1,700 distinct CDR3 sequences, approximately 21% being singletons. The specimen was taken from a patient whose treatment included neoadjuvant chemotherapy. The receptor source for this set is a human donor with bladder cancer that did not respond to neoadjuvant chemotherapy.

This clonotype was observed many times. This chain joins TRBV7-9 and TRBJ1-5; 7 bases agree with TRBD1. This CDR3 contains 14 residues. Germline V gene lookup returns CDR1 SEHNR and CDR2 FQNEAQ (reference sequence). The V gene end was trimmed by 4 bases and the J gene end by 5 bases; junction bases not matched to a gene: 5. The CDR3 reads CASSSGTADQPQHF. The CDR3 DNA is TGTGCCAGCAGCTCCGGGACAGCTGATCAGCCCCAGCATTTT.

The CDR3 DNA sequence: TGTGCCAGCAGCCGGCAACCGGGACTAGCGGGGGGTAGGTCCTACAATGAGCAGTTCTTC. It is translated as CASSRQPGLAGGRSYNEQFF. The chain has TRBV6-1 and TRBJ2-1; 15 nucleotides line up with TRBD2. CDR1 and CDR2 (germline): MNHNS, SASEGT. The CDR3 totals 20 residues. The V gene end was trimmed by 6 bases and the J gene end by 1 base; junction bases not matched to a gene: 13.

Judged by abundance, this clonotype is large. This chain joins TRBV10-3 and TRBJ1-2; 8 nucleotides match TRBD1. Germline assignment: CDR1 ENHRY and CDR2 SYGVKD. The CDR3 has 14 residues. The V and J ends lost 7 bases and 3 bases, in that order; junction bases with no gene match: 7. CDR3 sequence: CAIKAAGGDYGYTF. CDR3 nucleotide sequence: TGTGCCATCAAAGCAGCAGGGGGCGACTATGGCTACACCTTC.

This clonotype was picked up one time. This sequence joins TRBV2 and TRBJ2-1, with 7 positions matching TRBD1. With V trimmed by 10 bases and J by 7 bases, 10 bases remained unmatched. CDR1 is SNHLY and CDR2 is FYNNEI in the germline V gene. CDR3 length equals 13 residues. DNA of the CDR3: TGTGCCACCGACCCGGGACAGTTGAATGAGCAGTTCTTC. Protein sequence: CATDPGQLNEQFF.

This clonotype is labeled as large. This sequence joins TRBV6-5 and TRBJ1-1; D gene unclear. V lost 4 bases, J lost 5 bases, and 8 bases lay in between. CDR1 MNHEY and CDR2 SVGAGI come from the germline V gene. This CDR3 is built from 12 residues. Here the CDR3 DNA reads TGTGCCAGCAGTTTTCGAGGAACTGAAGCTTTCTTT. Protein sequence: CASSFRGTEAFF.